These T cell receptor beta chains were read from a single sample in a study of blood T cell repertoires in COVID-19. Measured with immunoSEQ multiplex PCR; TCRdb has only the in-frame clones, and not every one. The table has about 670,000 clones, 85% to 90% seen once. The sequenced material came from peripheral blood. The receptor source for this set is a woman between 18 and 30 years old with acute or convalescent COVID-19. Both conserved end residues are part of each CDR3. A D gene is named only where the DNA matches it firmly. Clone size is stated in some rows and not others, as once, few, many or a class when expanded.

>TRBJ1-4|NA|NA|TRBV7-9
CASSFTDRNEKLFF
TGTGCCAGCAGCTTCACCGACAGAAATGAAAAACTGTTTTTT
>TRBJ2-5|TRBD2|once|TRBV5-1
CASRGRGNQETQYF
TGCGCCAGCAGAGGGAGGGGAAACCAAGAGACCCAGTACTTC
>TRBJ2-2|NA|NA|TRBV19
CASSYRAARSNTGELFF
TGTGCCAGTAGTTACAGGGCCGCGAGATCGAACACCGGGGAGCTGTTTTTT
>TRBJ1-2|TRBD1|NA|TRBV30
CAWTTGEFVYGYTF
TGTGCCTGGACCACAGGGGAATTCGTATATGGCTACACCTTC
>TRBJ1-1|TRBD1|NA|TRBV5-1
CASSRGQGRRTEAFF
TGCGCCAGCAGTAGGGGGCAGGGGCGGAGGACTGAAGCTTTCTTT
>TRBJ1-1|NA|once|TRBV6-6
CASARGRVRTEAFF
TGTGCCAGCGCAAGGGGAAGGGTTCGGACTGAAGCTTTCTTT
>TRBJ1-6|TRBD1|NA|TRBV2
CASSLGTGDNSPLHF
TGTGCCAGCAGTCTCGGGACAGGAGATAATTCACCCCTCCACTTT
>TRBJ2-7|NA|NA|TRBV4-1
CASSQGTPYEQYF
TGCGCCAGCAGCCAAGGGACACCCTACGAGCAGTACTTC
>TRBJ1-4|TRBD1|once|TRBV7-9
CASSLGNRGLIGKLFF
TGTGCCAGCAGCTTAGGAAACAGGGGGCTTATAGGAAAACTGTTTTTT
>TRBJ2-3|NA|NA|TRBV7-9
CASSLERSSHTDTQYF
TGTGCCAGCAGCTTAGAGCGGAGTTCCCACACAGATACGCAGTATTTT
>TRBJ2-3|TRBD2|NA|TRBV5-4
CASSYSGGARDTQYF
TGTGCCAGCAGCTATAGCGGGGGGGCCCGAGATACGCAGTATTTT
>TRBJ2-1|NA|NA|TRBV24-1
CATMGVYNEQFF
TGTGCCACCATGGGAGTCTACAATGAGCAGTTCTTC
>TRBJ2-7|NA|NA|TRBV28
CASSLRSGHEQYF
TGTGCCAGCAGTTTACGGTCAGGGCACGAGCAGTACTTC
>TRBJ2-1|TRBD1|NA|TRBV11-3
CASSPWTGGEQFF
TGTGCCAGCAGCCCCTGGACAGGGGGTGAGCAGTTCTTC
>TRBJ2-1|NA|once|TRBV4-1
CASSQAGGTAYNEQFF
TGCGCCAGCAGCCAAGCTGGCGGGACAGCTTACAATGAGCAGTTCTTC
>TRBJ1-1|TRBD1|NA|TRBV24-1
CATSDGQGRNTEAFF
TGTGCCACCAGTGATGGACAGGGTAGGAACACTGAAGCTTTCTTT
>TRBJ1-2|NA|NA|TRBV10-3
CAISEERTYGYTF
TGTGCCATCAGTGAAGAGAGAACCTATGGCTACACCTTC
>TRBJ2-7|NA|NA|TRBV4-2
CASSIRGTSHEQYF
TGTGCCAGCAGCATCCGAGGGACATCCCACGAGCAGTACTTC
>TRBJ2-1|NA|NA|TRBV19
CASTAGGLRGDEQFF
TGTGCCAGTACGGCCGGGGGCCTTCGGGGGGATGAGCAGTTCTTC
>TRBJ1-1|NA|NA|TRBV7-2
CASSINTEAFF
TGTGCCAGCAGTATCAACACTGAAGCTTTCTTT
>TRBJ1-2|TRBD1|NA|TRBV19
CASLDRKVNYGYTF
TGTGCCAGCCTGGACAGGAAAGTAAACTATGGCTACACCTTC
>TRBJ1-2|NA|NA|TRBV29-1
CSVDDSPYGYTF
TGCAGCGTTGACGACAGTCCCTATGGCTACACCTTC
>TRBJ2-7|NA|NA|TRBV19
CASSRFDNGYEQYF
TGTGCCAGTAGCAGATTTGACAATGGGTACGAGCAGTACTTC
>TRBJ2-7|NA|few|TRBV27
CASSLLPPGRGGEQYF
TGTGCCAGCAGTTTATTGCCCCCAGGCAGGGGTGGCGAGCAGTACTTC
>TRBJ2-3|NA|NA|TRBV3-1/TRBV3-2
CASSQAAAGTDTQYF
TGTGCCAGCAGCCAAGCAGCGGCTGGCACAGATACGCAGTATTTT
>TRBJ1-1|TRBD1|once|TRBV7-9
CASSHVSGGYLLNTEAFF
TGTGCCAGCAGCCACGTCTCAGGGGGCTACCTTTTGAACACTGAAGCTTTCTTT
>TRBJ1-1|TRBD1|NA|TRBV5-5
CASSSQRGQARTEAFF
TGTGCCAGCAGCTCCCAGAGAGGACAGGCCCGGACTGAAGCTTTCTTT
>TRBJ2-1|TRBD2|NA|TRBV24-1
CATSDFVTSDEQFF
TGTGCCACCAGTGATTTTGTGACTAGCGATGAGCAGTTCTTC
>TRBJ1-5|NA|NA|TRBV7-8
CASSLGTRDLPQHF
TGTGCCAGCAGCTTAGGCACACGGGATCTACCCCAGCATTTT
>TRBJ1-2|TRBD1|NA|TRBV19
CASSIRTGNNYGYTF
TGTGCCAGTAGTATTCGGACAGGGAATAACTATGGCTACACCTTC
>TRBJ2-1|NA|NA|TRBV9
CASSVGVGVGSYNEQFF
TGTGCCAGCAGCGTAGGGGTCGGGGTGGGGTCCTACAATGAGCAGTTCTTC
>TRBJ1-6|NA|NA|TRBV11-2
CASSSWRGGSPLHF
TGTGCCAGCAGCTCCTGGAGAGGGGGTTCACCCCTCCACTTT
>TRBJ2-2|TRBD2|NA|TRBV4-3
CASSQGTSGGLDTGELFF
TGCGCCAGCAGCCAGGGGACTAGCGGGGGCCTAGACACCGGGGAGCTGTTTTTT
>TRBJ2-5|NA|NA|TRBV2
CASSGDSMVETQYF
TGTGCCAGCAGCGGGGACTCGATGGTGGAGACCCAGTACTTC
>TRBJ2-7|TRBD1|NA|TRBV7-9
CASSLDRGPPGEQYF
TGTGCCAGCAGCTTAGACAGGGGCCCTCCGGGAGAGCAGTACTTC
>TRBJ1-1|TRBD1|NA|TRBV11-2
CASSLLTGMNTEAFF
TGTGCCAGCAGCTTACTGACAGGGATGAACACTGAAGCTTTCTTT
>TRBJ2-2|TRBD1|once|TRBV19
CASSPGQLDTGELFF
TGTGCCAGTAGTCCGGGACAGTTAGACACCGGGGAGCTGTTTTTT
>TRBJ1-2|TRBD1|NA|TRBV7-6
CASSGTTGGLYGYTF
TGTGCCAGCAGCGGAACAACAGGGGGGTTGTATGGCTACACCTTC
>TRBJ1-4|TRBD1|NA|TRBV5-1
CASSFGTGNEKLFF
TGCGCCAGCAGCTTCGGGACAGGGAATGAAAAACTGTTTTTT
>TRBJ2-7|NA|NA|TRBV9
CASSLGEVAVYEQYF
TGTGCCAGCAGCCTCGGTGAAGTAGCAGTCTACGAGCAGTACTTC
>TRBJ1-2|TRBD1|NA|TRBV24-1
CATSDPGRQGGSERGYTF
TGTGCCACCAGTGACCCAGGACGACAGGGTGGCTCGGAAAGAGGCTACACCTTC
>TRBJ1-2|TRBD1|NA|TRBV9
CASSDRANYGYTF
TGTGCCAGTAGCGACAGGGCGAACTATGGCTACACCTTC
>TRBJ2-3|TRBD2|NA|TRBV24-1
CATSQRGGVADTQYF
TGTGCCACCAGCCAGCGGGGGGGTGTCGCAGATACGCAGTATTTT
>TRBJ1-3|NA|NA|TRBV15
CAISGGLVGNTIYF
TGTGCCATTTCGGGGGGTCTGGTTGGAAACACCATATATTTT
>TRBJ2-3|TRBD1|NA|TRBV9
CASRAATGLGTDTQYF
TGTGCCAGCAGAGCCGCGACAGGGCTCGGCACAGATACGCAGTATTTT
>TRBJ2-1|TRBD1|NA|TRBV29-1
CSVETGGARNEQFF
TGCAGCGTTGAAACAGGGGGCGCACGGAATGAGCAGTTCTTC
>TRBJ2-1|TRBD2|NA|TRBV7-6
CASSLGTSEKNEQFF
TGTGCCAGCAGCTTAGGGACTAGCGAGAAGAATGAGCAGTTCTTC
>TRBJ1-1|NA|NA|TRBV6-5
CASSSTGTEAFF
TGTGCCAGCAGTTCAACCGGCACTGAAGCTTTCTTT
>TRBJ2-7|TRBD2|NA|TRBV10-3
CATRLAEPYEQYF
TGTGCCACCCGACTAGCGGAACCCTACGAGCAGTACTTC
>TRBJ2-2|NA|NA|TRBV11-2
CASSLGQGNTGELFF
TGTGCCAGCAGCTTAGGGCAGGGTAACACCGGGGAGCTGTTTTTT
>TRBJ2-3|TRBD2|NA|TRBV5-1
CASSLGIAGGTSGTDTQYF
TGCGCCAGCAGCTTGGGAATAGCGGGGGGAACCTCTGGCACAGATACGCAGTATTTT
>TRBJ1-2|NA|NA|TRBV18
CASSAIQGDYGYTF
TGTGCCAGCTCGGCAATACAGGGTGACTATGGCTACACCTTC
>TRBJ1-1|TRBD1|NA|TRBV7-2
CASSLMGTGMNTEAFF
TGTGCCAGCAGCTTAATGGGGACAGGGATGAACACTGAAGCTTTCTTT
>TRBJ1-5|TRBD1|NA|TRBV25-1
CASSASGQGRGQPQHF
TGTGCCAGCAGTGCCTCGGGACAGGGGCGCGGGCAGCCCCAGCATTTT
>TRBJ1-5|NA|NA|TRBV4-2
CASSQDLRQAYLDSNQPQHF
TGTGCCAGCAGCCAAGATCTAAGGCAGGCGTACCTGGATAGCAATCAGCCCCAGCATTTT